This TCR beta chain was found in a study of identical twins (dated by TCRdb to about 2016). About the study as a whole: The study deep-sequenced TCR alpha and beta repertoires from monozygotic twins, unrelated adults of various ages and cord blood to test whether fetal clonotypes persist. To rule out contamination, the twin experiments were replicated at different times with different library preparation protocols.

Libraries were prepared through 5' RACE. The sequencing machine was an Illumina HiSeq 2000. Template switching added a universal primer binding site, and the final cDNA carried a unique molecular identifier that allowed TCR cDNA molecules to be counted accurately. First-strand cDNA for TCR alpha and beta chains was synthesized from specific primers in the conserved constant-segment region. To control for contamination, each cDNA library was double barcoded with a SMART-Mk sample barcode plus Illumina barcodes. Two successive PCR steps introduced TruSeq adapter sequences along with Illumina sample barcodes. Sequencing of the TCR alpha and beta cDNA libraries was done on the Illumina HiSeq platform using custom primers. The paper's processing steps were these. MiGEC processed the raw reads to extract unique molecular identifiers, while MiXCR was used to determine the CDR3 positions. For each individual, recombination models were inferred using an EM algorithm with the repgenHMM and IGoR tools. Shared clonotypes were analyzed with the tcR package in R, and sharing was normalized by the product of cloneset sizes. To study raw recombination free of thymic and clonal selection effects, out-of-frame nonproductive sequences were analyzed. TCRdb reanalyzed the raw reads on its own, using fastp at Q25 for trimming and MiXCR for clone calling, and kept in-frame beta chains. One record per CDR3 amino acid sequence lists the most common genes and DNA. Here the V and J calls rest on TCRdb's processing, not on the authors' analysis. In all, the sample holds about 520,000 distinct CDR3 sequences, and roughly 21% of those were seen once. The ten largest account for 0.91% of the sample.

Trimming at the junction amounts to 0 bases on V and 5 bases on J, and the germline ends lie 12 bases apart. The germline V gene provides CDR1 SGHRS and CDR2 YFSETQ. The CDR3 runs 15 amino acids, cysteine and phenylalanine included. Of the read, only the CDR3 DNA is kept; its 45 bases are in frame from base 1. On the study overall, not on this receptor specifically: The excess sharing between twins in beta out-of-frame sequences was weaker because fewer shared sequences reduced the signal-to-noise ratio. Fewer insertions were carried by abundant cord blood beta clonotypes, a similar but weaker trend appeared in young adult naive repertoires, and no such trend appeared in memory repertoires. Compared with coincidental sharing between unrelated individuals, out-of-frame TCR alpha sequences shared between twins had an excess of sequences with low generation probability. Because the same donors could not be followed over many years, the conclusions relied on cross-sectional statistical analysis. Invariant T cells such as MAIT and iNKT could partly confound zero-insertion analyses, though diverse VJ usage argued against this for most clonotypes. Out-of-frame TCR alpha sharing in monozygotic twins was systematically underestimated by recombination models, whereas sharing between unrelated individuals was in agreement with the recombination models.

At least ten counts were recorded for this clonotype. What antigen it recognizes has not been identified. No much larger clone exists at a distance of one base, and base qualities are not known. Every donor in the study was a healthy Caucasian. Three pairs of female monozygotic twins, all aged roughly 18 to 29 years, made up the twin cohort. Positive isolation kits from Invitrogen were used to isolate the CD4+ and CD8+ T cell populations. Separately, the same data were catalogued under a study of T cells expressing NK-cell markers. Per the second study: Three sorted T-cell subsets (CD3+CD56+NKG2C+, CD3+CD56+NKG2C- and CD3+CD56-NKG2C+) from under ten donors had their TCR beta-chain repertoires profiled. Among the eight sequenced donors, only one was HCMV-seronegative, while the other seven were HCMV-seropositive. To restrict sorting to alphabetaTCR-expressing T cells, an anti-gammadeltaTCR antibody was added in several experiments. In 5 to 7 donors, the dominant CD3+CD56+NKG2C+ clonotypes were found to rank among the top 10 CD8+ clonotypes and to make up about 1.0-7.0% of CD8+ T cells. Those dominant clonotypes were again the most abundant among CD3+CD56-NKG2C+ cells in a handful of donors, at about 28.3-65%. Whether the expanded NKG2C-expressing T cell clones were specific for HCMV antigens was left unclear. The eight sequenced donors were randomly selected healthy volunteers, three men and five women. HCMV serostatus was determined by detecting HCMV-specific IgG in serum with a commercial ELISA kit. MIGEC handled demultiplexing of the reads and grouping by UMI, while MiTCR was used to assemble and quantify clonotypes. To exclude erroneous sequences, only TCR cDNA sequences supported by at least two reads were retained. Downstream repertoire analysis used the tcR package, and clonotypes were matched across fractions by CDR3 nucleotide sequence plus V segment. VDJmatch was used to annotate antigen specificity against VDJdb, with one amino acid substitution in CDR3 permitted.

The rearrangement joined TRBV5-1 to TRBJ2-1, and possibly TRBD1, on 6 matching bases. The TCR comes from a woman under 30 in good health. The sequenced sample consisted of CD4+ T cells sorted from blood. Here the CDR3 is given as CASSLVVQGHNEQFF. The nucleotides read TGCGCCAGCAGCTTGGTCGTCCAGGGGCACAATGAGCAGTTCTTC.